This T cell receptor beta chain was sequenced during a study of T cells in Graves' hyperthyroidism and ophthalmopathy. This clonotype was seen many times. Antigen: not known. A roughly 9.7 ml volume of fresh peripheral blood provided the PBMCs. The TCR beta CDR3 regions underwent amplification using RNA transcripts as the source. When the TCR CDR3 underwent first-round RT-PCR, the HTBI primer set was used. MiXCR was run by TCRdb on the multiplex PCR reads, yielding one entry per CDR3 protein. The data contain 330,000 or so distinct CDR3 sequences, less than 20% of them singletons. V lost 5 bases to trimming and J lost 7 bases; unmatched junction nucleotides: 6. The CDR3 covers 14 residues. From germline, CDR1 is SEHNR and CDR2 FQNEAQ (reference sequence). Overall study findings and caveats: Expanded thyroid clonotypes (above 0.001) were mostly also found in blood.

The J gene is TRBJ1-1, the V gene TRBV7-9; 11 bases agree with TRBD1. This clonotype was obtained from a woman between 35 and 50 years old with Graves' ophthalmopathy. The sequencing sample was made of blood. As DNA, the CDR3 is TGTGCCAGCAGCCCAACCGGGACAGGGGGTGAAGCTTTCTTT. It yields the protein CASSPTGTGGEAFF. The complete variable domain, with remaining parts taken from reference TRBV7-9 and TRBJ1-1, reads DTGVSQNPRHKITKRGQNVTFRCDPISEHNRLYWYRQTLGQGPEFLTYFQNEAQLEKSRLLSDRFSAERPKGSFSTLEIQRTEQGDSAMYLCASSPTGTGGEAFFGQGTRLTVV.